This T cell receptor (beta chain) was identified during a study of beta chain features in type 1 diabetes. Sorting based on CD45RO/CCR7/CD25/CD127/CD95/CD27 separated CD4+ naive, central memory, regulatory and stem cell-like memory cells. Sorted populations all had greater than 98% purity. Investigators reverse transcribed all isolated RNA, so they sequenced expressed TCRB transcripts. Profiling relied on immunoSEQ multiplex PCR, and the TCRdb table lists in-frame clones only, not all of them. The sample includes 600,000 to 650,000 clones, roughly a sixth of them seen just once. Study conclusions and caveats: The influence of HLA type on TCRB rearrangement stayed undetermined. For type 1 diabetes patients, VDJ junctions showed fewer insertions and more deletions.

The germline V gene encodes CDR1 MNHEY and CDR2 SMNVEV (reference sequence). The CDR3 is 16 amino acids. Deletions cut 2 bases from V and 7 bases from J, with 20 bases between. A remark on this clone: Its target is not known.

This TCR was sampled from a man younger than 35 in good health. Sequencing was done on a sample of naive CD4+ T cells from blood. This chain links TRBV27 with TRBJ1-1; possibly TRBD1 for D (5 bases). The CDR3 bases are TGTGCCAGCAGTTTAAAAGCCTTGCGCAGGGACGGTGAAGCTTTCTTT. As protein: CASSLKALRRDGEAFF.